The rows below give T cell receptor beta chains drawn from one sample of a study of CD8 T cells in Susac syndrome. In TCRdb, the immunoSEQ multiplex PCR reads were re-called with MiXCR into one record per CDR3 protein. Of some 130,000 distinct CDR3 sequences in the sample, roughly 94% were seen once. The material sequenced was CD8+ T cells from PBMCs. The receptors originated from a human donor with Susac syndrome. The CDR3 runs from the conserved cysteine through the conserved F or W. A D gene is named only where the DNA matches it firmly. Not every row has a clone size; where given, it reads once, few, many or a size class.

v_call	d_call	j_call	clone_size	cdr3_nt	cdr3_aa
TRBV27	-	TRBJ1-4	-	TGTGCCAGCAGTTACGGGGGGACAACTAATGAAAAACTGTTTTTT	CASSYGGTTNEKLFF
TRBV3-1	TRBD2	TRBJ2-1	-	TGTGCCAGCAGCCAAGAGACTAGCGGTGACAATGAGCAGTTCTTC	CASSQETSGDNEQFF
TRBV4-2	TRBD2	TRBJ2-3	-	TGTGCCAGCAGCCAAGATTTCGGGGGGAGCACAGATACGCAGTATTTT	CASSQDFGGSTDTQYF
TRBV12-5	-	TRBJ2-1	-	TGTGCTAGTGGTCCTCCTGACTCGGACAATGAGCAGTTCTTC	CASGPPDSDNEQFF
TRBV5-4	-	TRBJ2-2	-	TGTGCCAGCAGGGCGACGCCCGGGGAGCTGTTTTTT	CASRATPGELFF
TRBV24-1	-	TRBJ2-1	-	TGTGCCACCAGTGATTGGGGACCAGAGCAGTTCTTC	CATSDWGPEQFF
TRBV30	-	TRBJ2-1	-	TGTGCCTGGAGGGGATCCAATGAGCAGTTCTTC	CAWRGSNEQFF
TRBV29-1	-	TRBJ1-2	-	TGCAGCGTTGGGCCAGAGAGGTTAGGCTACACCTTC	CSVGPERLGYTF
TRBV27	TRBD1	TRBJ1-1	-	TGTGCCAGCAGTCGGCACTCCGGGACAGGGGTTACTGAAGCTTTCTTT	CASSRHSGTGVTEAFF
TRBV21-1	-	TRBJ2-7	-	TGTGCCAGCAGCCAACTAGCCTGCCACGAGCAGTACTTC	CASSQLACHEQYF
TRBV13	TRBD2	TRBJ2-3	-	TGTGCCAGCAGCTTAGGCCCCACACCTGGACTAGCGGGCCCAGATACGCAGTATTTT	CASSLGPTPGLAGPDTQYF
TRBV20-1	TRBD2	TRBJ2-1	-	TGCAGTGCTAGAGGGGACTATTCCTACAATGAGCAGTTCTTC	CSARGDYSYNEQFF
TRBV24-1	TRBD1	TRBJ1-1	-	TGTGCCACCAGTGACCGTACAGGGGTGGAAACTGAAGCTTTCTTT	CATSDRTGVETEAFF
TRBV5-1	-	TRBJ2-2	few	TGTGCCAGCAGCTCTGGGAGCGGGGAGCTGTTTTTT	CASSSGSGELFF
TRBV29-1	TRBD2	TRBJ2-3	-	TGCAGCATTGCGGGGGGGGAGGGGGTCAGCACAGATACGCAGTATTTT	CSIAGGEGVSTDTQYF
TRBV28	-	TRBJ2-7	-	TGTGCCAGCAGTTTCATGCAGGGGAACTACGAGCAGTACTTC	CASSFMQGNYEQYF
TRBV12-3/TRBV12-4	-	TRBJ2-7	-	TGTGCCAGCAGTCCCGTGGGGAAATACCCCTACGAGCAGTACTTC	CASSPVGKYPYEQYF
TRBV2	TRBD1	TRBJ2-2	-	TGTGCCAGCAGTGTAGGACAGGACACCGGGGAGCTGTTTTTT	CASSVGQDTGELFF
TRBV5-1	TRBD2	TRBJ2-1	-	TGCGCCAGCAGCTTGGCCCCTAGCGGGGACAATGAGCAGTTCTTC	CASSLAPSGDNEQFF
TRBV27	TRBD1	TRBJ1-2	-	TGTGCCAGCAGTTTAGCGCCCCCGAGACAGGGGTCTGGCTACACCTTC	CASSLAPPRQGSGYTF
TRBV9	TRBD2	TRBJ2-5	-	TGTGCCAGCAGCGAGACTAGCGGTAAAAAAGAGACCCAGTACTTC	CASSETSGKKETQYF
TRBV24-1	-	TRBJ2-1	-	TGTGCCACCAGTGAGTTGGACAGTCACAATGAGCAGTTCTTC	CATSELDSHNEQFF
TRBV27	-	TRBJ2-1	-	TGTGCCAGCAGTTTCGGGGAGAATGAGCAGTTCTTC	CASSFGENEQFF
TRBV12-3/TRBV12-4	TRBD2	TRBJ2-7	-	TGTGCCAGCAGTTATCGGGAGGACGACTACGAGCAGTACTTC	CASSYREDDYEQYF
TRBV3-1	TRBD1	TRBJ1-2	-	TGTGCCAGCAGCCAAGAGGACAGGTCATATGGCTACACCTTC	CASSQEDRSYGYTF
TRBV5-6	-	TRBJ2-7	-	TGTGCCAGCAGCTTGGATACGGGAGCAACCTACGAGCAGTACTTC	CASSLDTGATYEQYF
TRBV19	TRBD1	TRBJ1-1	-	TGTGCCAGTAGAATAAGACAGGGGGGGAACACTGAAGCTTTCTTT	CASRIRQGGNTEAFF
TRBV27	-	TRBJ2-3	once	TGTGCCAGCACCCAAGGGGGCACAGATACGCAGTATTTT	CASTQGGTDTQYF
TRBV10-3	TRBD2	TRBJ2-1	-	TGTGCCATTTCCTTAGCGGGAGGGCCCCAGCAGTTCTTC	CAISLAGGPQQFF
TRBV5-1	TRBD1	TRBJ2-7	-	TGCGCCAGCAGCCAAATGTACAGGACAGGGGGCTCCTACGAGCAGTACTTC	CASSQMYRTGGSYEQYF
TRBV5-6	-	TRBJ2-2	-	TGTGCCAGCAGCTTGGACGATAGGTCCGGGGAGCTGTTTTTT	CASSLDDRSGELFF
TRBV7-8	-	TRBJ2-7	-	TGTGCCAGCAGCCCGATATCGGCCGGCAGCTCCTACGAGCAGTACTTC	CASSPISAGSSYEQYF
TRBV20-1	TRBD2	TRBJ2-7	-	TGCAGTGCTATGAAGGGAGAACTAGCGGGAGTCGAGCAGTACTTC	CSAMKGELAGVEQYF
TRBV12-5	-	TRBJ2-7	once	TGTGCTAGTGGTTTGAACCACCCCTACGAGCAGTACTTC	CASGLNHPYEQYF
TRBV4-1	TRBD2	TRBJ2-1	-	TGCGCCAGCAGCCAAGGATTACTAATAGCGGGAGGGCCTCGTAATGAGCAGTTCTTC	CASSQGLLIAGGPRNEQFF
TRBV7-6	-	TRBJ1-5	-	TGTGCCAGCTTAGCGTGGGGATTTAGCAATCAGCCCCAGCATTTT	CASLAWGFSNQPQHF
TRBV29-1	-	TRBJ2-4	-	TGCAGCGTTGAAGACCTCACAGGGTCTGACATTCAGTACTTC	CSVEDLTGSDIQYF
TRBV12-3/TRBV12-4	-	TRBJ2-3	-	TGTGCCAGCAGTTTCGGAAGGGATACGCAGTATTTT	CASSFGRDTQYF